The 18 T cell receptor beta chains listed next were all sequenced from one sample in a study of blood T cell repertoires in COVID-19. This table comes from immunoSEQ multiplex PCR, and its TCRdb copy is limited to in-frame clones, with some not included. The sample includes about 160,000 clones, around four fifths of them seen just once. The source material was peripheral blood. These receptors all come from a woman older than 75 with active or convalescent COVID-19.

This chain joins TRBV3-1 (or the pseudogene TRBV3-2) and TRBJ1-2; 9 nucleotides agree with TRBD1. CDR1 is LGHDT, CDR2 YNNKEL, per germline (reference sequence). V gave up 1 base and J gave up 4 bases; unmatched junction bases: 7. The CDR3 is 16 residues long. The CDR3 DNA is TGTGCCAGCAGCCAAGTGGGGACAGGGAGGGGCTATGGCTACACCTTC. Translating it yields CASSQVGTGRGYGYTF.

This clone turned up a few times. The chain couples TRBV11-2 to TRBJ2-2; D is undetermined. Germline V lookup: CDR1 SGHAT, CDR2 FQNNGV. This CDR3 region has 16 residues. V was pared by 5 bases and J by 0 bases, with 13 bases between. The CDR3 reads CASSARRPANTGELFF. In nucleotides, the CDR3 is TGTGCCAGCAGCGCACGGAGACCCGCGAACACCGGGGAGCTGTTTTTT.

The chain uses TRBV30 and TRBJ1-1; 8 bases map to TRBD1. The CDR3 totals 16 residues. CDR1 GTSNPN and CDR2 SVGIG come from the germline V gene (reference sequence). After removal of 5 bases from V and 5 bases from J, the junction contained 16 bases not matched to a gene. CDR3 coding DNA: TGTGCCTGGGCAGGGGGCTTGTGGTCGGTAACGACTGAAGCTTTCTTT. Protein sequence: CAWAGGLWSVTTEAFF.

The chain joins TRBV7-2 to TRBJ1-6, with 9 bases lining up with TRBD1. The CDR3 is 15 amino acids. Per germline, CDR1 SGHTA and CDR2 FQGNSA. The V and J ends lost 4 bases and 4 bases, in that order; junction bases with no gene match: 2. CDR3 coding DNA: TGTGCCAGCAGCTCCGGGACAGGGTATAATTCACCCCTCCACTTT. It encodes CASSSGTGYNSPLHF.

The V and J genes are TRBV18 and TRBJ1-1, with 8 nucleotides matching TRBD1. Germline loops: CDR1 KGHSH, CDR2 LQKENI. Trimming at V came to 6 bases and at J to 0 bases, leaving 6 bases not matched to a gene. CDR3 size: 15 residues. CDR3 in DNA: TGTGCCAGCTCCCGCCCGGGACAGGTGAACACTGAAGCTTTCTTT. It translates to CASSRPGQVNTEAFF.

CDR3 residues: CASSTAEEAGYGYTF. In nucleotides, the CDR3 is TGTGCCAGCAGCACCGCGGAGGAGGCCGGCTATGGCTACACCTTC. This chain connects TRBV7-8 to TRBJ1-2; D is uncertain. Germline V gene lookup returns CDR1 SGHVS and CDR2 FQNEAQ. The V end was cut by 5 bases, the J end by 4 bases, with 17 bases between. The CDR3 contains 15 residues. Supplemented by reference TRBV7-8 and TRBJ1-2, the full variable domain reads GAGVSQSPRYKVAKRGQDVALRCDPISGHVSLFWYQQALGQGPEFLTYFQNEAQLDKSGLPSDRFFAERPEGSVSTLKIQRTQQEDSAVYLCASSTAEEAGYGYTFGSGTRLTVV.

This chain links TRBV7-9 with TRBJ1-2, with TRBD1 as a possible D gene (6 bases). The CDR3 consists of 14 residues. The V end lost 5 bases, the J end lost 6 bases, and 16 bases lay between the germline ends. Germline CDR1 and CDR2: SEHNR and FQNEAQ (reference sequence). The CDR3 here is CASSPPYWTDGYTF. The DNA for the CDR3 is TGTGCCAGCAGCCCCCCCTACTGGACAGATGGCTACACCTTC.

This CDR3 is CASSPIEGQGAWGYTF. As DNA, the CDR3 is TGTGCCAGCAGCCCCATCGAGGGACAGGGGGCTTGGGGCTACACCTTC. The genes are TRBV7-6 and TRBJ1-2; 12 nucleotides line up with TRBD1. Per germline, CDR1 SGHVS and CDR2 FNYEAQ. With 5 bases clipped from V and 8 bases from J, the junction kept 12 bases outside the gene matches. The CDR3 totals 16 residues.

The chain is built from TRBV7-2 and TRBJ2-2; TRBD1 aligns across 7 bases. CDR3 length: 15 amino acids. V lost 5 bases to trimming and J lost 0 bases; unmatched junction nucleotides: 3. Germline-derived CDR1 and CDR2 are SGHTA and FQGNSA. CDR3 coding DNA: TGTGCCAGCAGCCGGGACAGCTCGAACACCGGGGAGCTGTTTTTT. Translating it yields CASSRDSSNTGELFF.

This sequence joins TRBV5-4 and TRBJ1-3; tentative D call: TRBD1 (6 bases). The CDR3 runs 14 residues. The germline V and J ends were trimmed by 10 bases and 4 bases, with 18 bases remaining between them. The germline V gene has CDR1 SGHNT and CDR2 YYREEE (reference sequence). CDR3 region: CAPTGRGGGNTIYF. CDR3 DNA sequence: TGTGCCCCCACAGGGAGGGGGGGAGGAAACACCATATATTTT.

The chain combines TRBV19 with TRBJ2-5, with 12 bases lining up with TRBD1. Germline CDR1 LNHDA, CDR2 SQIVND (reference sequence). The CDR3 consists of 13 residues. The ends lost 8 bases at V and 4 bases at J; junction bases unmatched: 2. The CDR3 spells CASGGQGAETQYF. CDR3 nucleotide sequence: TGTGCCAGTGGGGGACAGGGGGCAGAGACCCAGTACTTC.

V is TRBV7-2 and J is TRBJ1-1; no reliable D call. CDR3 size: 15 residues. Trimming pared 3 bases from V and 0 bases from J, leaving 11 bases between. Germline V gives CDR1 SGHTA, CDR2 FQGNSA. DNA for the CDR3: TGTGCCAGCAGCTTTTTGGGCACCTTGAACACTGAAGCTTTCTTT. Translation: CASSFLGTLNTEAFF.

V and J are TRBV28 and TRBJ2-2, with TRBD1 matching over 9 bases. The germline V gene has CDR1 MDHEN and CDR2 SYDVKM. V shed 3 bases and J 1 base; nucleotides not matched to a gene: 3. The CDR3 contains 16 residues. In nucleotides, the CDR3 is TGTGCCAGCAGTTTGGAGACAGGGGGGAACACCGGGGAGCTGTTTTTT. Its protein is CASSLETGGNTGELFF.

The V call is TRBV14, the J call TRBJ1-1; tentative D call: TRBD1 (6 bases). The V and J ends lost 5 bases and 11 bases respectively, with 15 bases between them. This CDR3 contains 12 residues. Germline V gene sequence: CDR1 SGHDN, CDR2 FVKESK. The CDR3 DNA sequence: TGTGCCAGCAGCTCCACAGGGATCGGGGCTTTCTTT. This sequence encodes CASSSTGIGAFF.

The chain couples TRBV18 to TRBJ1-2; 8 nucleotides align to TRBD1. The V gene end was trimmed by 2 bases and the J gene end by 0 bases; junction bases not matched to a gene: 11. The CDR3 is 18 amino acids. Germline-derived CDR1 and CDR2 are KGHSH and LQKENI. The CDR3 DNA sequence: TGTGCCAGCTCACCAGTCGGGACAGGTGGGGAGGCTAACTATGGCTACACCTTC. Translating it yields CASSPVGTGGEANYGYTF.

This rearrangement joins TRBV10-3 to TRBJ2-3, with TRBD1 matching 7 bases. The ends lost 6 bases at V and 4 bases at J; junction bases unmatched: 7. Germline V CDR1 and CDR2: ENHRY, SYGVKD. The CDR3 contains 14 residues. CDR3 loop: CAIRVGQVPDTQYF. As DNA, the CDR3 is TGTGCCATCAGGGTAGGACAGGTCCCAGATACGCAGTATTTT.

Remarks on this clone: Other nucleotide sequences from this sample produce the same CDR3. The V and J genes are TRBV18 and TRBJ1-2; no reliable D call. The CDR3 runs to 13 residues. In germline, CDR1 is KGHSH, CDR2 LQKENI. The V end was cut by 0 bases, the J end by 8 bases, with 10 bases between. CDR3 in DNA: TGTGCCAGCTCACCACCGGTTGGGGAGGGCTACACCTTC. Its protein product is CASSPPVGEGYTF.

The genes are TRBV10-2 and TRBJ1-4; D perhaps matches TRBD1 (6 bases). The CDR3 is 14 residues long. Germline V gives CDR1 WSHSY, CDR2 SAAADI. V shed 3 bases and J shed 5 bases, with 10 bases lying between them. The CDR3, as DNA: TGCGCCAGCAGTGACGGGGACACAAATGAAAAACTGTTTTTT. This codes for CASSDGDTNEKLFF.